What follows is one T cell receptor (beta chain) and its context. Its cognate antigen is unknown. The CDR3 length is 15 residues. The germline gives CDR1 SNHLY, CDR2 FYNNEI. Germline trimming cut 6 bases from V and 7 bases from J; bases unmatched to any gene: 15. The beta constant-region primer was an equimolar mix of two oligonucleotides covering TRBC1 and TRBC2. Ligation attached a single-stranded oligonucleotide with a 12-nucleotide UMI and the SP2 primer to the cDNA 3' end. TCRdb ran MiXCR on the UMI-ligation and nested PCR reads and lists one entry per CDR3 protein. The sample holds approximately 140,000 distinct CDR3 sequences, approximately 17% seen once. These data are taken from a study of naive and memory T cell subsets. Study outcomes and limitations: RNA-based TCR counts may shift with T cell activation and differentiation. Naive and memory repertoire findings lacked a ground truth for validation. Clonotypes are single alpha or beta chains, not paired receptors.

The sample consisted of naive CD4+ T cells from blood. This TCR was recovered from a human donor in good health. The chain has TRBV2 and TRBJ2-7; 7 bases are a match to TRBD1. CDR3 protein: CASSPTQGVRGEQYF. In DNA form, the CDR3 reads TGTGCCAGCAGCCCCACGCAGGGGGTCCGCGGGGAGCAGTACTTC.